The sequence of this TCR beta chain was determined in a study of T cell changes during pregnancy in multiple sclerosis. This table comes from immunoSEQ multiplex PCR, and its TCRdb copy is limited to in-frame clones, with some not included. The table includes 10,000 to 12,000 clones, around nine tenths detected once. Trimming pared 4 bases from V and 3 bases from J, leaving 14 bases between. From germline, CDR1 is SGHKS and CDR2 YYEKEE (reference sequence). The CDR3 has 14 residues. This TCR was recovered from a female donor in good health, enrolled as a control in a pregnancy study. The chain links TRBV5-5 to TRBJ2-7; a weak D match, TRBD2 (5 bases). Sequenced material: CD8+ T cells from peripheral blood mononuclear cells, taken in the first trimester of pregnancy. The CDR3 loop reads CASSPWTGNYEQYF. CDR3 DNA: TGTGCCAGCAGCCCATGGACGGGAAACTACGAGCAGTACTTC.